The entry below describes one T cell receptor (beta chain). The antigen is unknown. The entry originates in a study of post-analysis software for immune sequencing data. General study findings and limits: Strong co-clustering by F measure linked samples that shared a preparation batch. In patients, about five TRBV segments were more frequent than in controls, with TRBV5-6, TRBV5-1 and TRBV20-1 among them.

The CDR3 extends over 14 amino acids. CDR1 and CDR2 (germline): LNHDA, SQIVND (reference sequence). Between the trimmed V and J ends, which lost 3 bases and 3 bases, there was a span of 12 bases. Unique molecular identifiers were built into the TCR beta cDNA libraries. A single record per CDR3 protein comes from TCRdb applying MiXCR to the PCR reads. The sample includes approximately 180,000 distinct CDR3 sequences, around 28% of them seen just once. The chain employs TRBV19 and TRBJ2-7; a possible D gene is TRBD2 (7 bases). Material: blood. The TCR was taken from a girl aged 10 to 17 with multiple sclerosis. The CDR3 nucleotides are TGTGCCAGTAGTATCGGCGGGGGCTTCTACGAGCAGTACTTC. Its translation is CASSIGGGFYEQYF. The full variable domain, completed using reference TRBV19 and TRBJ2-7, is DGGITQSPKYLFRKEGQNVTLSCEQNLNHDAMYWYRQDPGQGLRLIYYSQIVNDFQKGDIAEGYSVSREKKESFPLTVTSAQKNPTAFYLCASSIGGGFYEQYFGPGTRLTVT.